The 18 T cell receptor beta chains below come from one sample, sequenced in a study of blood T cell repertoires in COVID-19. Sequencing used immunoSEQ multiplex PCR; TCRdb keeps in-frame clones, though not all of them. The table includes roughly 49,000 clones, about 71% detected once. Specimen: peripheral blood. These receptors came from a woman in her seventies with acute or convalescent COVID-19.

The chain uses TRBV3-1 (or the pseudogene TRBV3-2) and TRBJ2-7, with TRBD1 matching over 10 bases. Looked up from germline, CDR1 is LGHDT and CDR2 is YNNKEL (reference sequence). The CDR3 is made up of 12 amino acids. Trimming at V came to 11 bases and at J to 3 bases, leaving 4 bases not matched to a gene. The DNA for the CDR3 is TGTGCCGACGGGACAGGGGTCTACGAGCAGTACTTC. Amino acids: CADGTGVYEQYF.

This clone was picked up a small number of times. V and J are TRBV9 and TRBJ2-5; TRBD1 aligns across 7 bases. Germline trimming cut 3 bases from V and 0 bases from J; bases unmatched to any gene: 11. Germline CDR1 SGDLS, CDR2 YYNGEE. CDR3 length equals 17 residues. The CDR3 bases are TGTGCCAGCAGCGCCGGACAGGCAATGACTTACCAAGAGACCCAGTACTTC. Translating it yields CASSAGQAMTYQETQYF.

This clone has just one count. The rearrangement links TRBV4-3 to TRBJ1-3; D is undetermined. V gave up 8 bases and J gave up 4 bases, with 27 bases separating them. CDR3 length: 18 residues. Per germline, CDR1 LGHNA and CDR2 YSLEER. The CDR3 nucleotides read TGCGCCAGCGGAACACTTGGGAGAAGTAAGCTTTTCGGAAACACCATATATTTT. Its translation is CASGTLGRSKLFGNTIYF.

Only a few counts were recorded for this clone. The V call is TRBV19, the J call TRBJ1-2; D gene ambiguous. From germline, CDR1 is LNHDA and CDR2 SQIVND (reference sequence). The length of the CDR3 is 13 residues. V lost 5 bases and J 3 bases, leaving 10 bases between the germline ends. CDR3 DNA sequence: TGTGCCAGTAGTCAAGGGAGGGACTATGGCTACACCTTC. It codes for CASSQGRDYGYTF.

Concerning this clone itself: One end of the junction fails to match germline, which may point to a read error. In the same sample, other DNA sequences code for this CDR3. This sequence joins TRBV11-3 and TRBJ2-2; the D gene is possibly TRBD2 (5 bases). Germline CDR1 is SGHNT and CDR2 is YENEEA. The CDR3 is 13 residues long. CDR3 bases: TGTGCCAGCAGCTTATATCACACCGGGGAACTGTTTTTT. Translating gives CASSLYHTGELFF.

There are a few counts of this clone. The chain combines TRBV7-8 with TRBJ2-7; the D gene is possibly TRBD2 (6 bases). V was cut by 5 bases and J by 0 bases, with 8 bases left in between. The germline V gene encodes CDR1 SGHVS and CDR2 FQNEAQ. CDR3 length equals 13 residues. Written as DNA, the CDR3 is TGTGCCAGCAGCCGCGGGGACTCCTACGAGCAGTACTTC. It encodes CASSRGDSYEQYF. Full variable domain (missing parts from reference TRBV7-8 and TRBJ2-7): GAGVSQSPRYKVAKRGQDVALRCDPISGHVSLFWYQQALGQGPEFLTYFQNEAQLDKSGLPSDRFFAERPEGSVSTLKIQRTQQEDSAVYLCASSRGDSYEQYFGPGTRLTVT.

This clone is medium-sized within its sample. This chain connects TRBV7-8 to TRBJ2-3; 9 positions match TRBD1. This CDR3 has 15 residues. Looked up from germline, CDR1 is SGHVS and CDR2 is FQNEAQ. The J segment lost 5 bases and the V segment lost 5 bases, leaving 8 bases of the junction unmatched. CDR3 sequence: CASSRQGDRGDTQYF. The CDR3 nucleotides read TGTGCCAGCAGCCGACAGGGGGACCGGGGAGATACGCAGTATTTT. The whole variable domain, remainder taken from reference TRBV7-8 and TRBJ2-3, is GAGVSQSPRYKVAKRGQDVALRCDPISGHVSLFWYQQALGQGPEFLTYFQNEAQLDKSGLPSDRFFAERPEGSVSTLKIQRTQQEDSAVYLCASSRQGDRGDTQYFGPGTRLTVL.

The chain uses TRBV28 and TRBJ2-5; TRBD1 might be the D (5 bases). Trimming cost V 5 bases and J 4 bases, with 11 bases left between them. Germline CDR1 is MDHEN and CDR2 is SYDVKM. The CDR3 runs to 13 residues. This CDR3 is CASSLSGRETQYF. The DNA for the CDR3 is TGTGCCAGCAGTCTGTCAGGGCGAGAGACCCAGTACTTC.

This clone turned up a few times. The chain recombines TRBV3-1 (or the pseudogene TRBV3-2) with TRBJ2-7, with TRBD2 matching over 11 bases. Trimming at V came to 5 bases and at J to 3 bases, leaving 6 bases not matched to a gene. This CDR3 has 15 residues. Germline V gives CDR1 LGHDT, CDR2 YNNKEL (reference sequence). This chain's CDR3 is CASSNTLAGGYEQYF. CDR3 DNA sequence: TGTGCCAGCAGCAATACCCTAGCGGGAGGCTACGAGCAGTACTTC.

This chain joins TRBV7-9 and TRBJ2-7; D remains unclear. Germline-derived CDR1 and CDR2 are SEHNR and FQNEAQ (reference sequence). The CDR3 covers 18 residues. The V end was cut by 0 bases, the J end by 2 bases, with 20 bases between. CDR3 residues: CASSLAPTGWARPYEQYF. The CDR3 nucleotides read TGTGCCAGCAGCTTAGCGCCCACCGGTTGGGCTCGCCCCTACGAGCAGTACTTC.

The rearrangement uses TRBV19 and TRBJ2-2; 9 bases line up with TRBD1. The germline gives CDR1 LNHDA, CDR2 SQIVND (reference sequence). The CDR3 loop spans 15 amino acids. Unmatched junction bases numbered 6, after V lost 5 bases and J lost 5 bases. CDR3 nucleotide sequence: TGTGCCAGTAGTCTGGGACAGGGTTGGACCGGGGAGCTGTTTTTT. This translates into CASSLGQGWTGELFF.

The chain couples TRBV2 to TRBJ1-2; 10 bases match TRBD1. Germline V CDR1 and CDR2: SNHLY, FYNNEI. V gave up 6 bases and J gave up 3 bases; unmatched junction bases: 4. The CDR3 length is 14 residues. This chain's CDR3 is CASRAGTGDYGYTF. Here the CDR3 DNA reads TGTGCCAGCAGGGCCGGGACAGGGGACTATGGCTACACCTTC.

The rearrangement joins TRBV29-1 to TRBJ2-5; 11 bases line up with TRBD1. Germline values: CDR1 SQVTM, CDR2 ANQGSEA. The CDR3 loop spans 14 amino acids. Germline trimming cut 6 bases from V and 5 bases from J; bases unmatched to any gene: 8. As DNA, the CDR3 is TGCAGCGTCATTCCGGGACAGGGGGTGGAGACCCAGTACTTC. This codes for CSVIPGQGVETQYF.

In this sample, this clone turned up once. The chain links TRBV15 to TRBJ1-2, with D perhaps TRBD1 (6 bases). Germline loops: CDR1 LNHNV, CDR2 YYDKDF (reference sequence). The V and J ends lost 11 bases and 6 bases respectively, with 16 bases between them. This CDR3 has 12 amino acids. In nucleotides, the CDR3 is TGTGCCGCCTACAGGGTCGGGCATGGCTACACCTTC. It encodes CAAYRVGHGYTF.

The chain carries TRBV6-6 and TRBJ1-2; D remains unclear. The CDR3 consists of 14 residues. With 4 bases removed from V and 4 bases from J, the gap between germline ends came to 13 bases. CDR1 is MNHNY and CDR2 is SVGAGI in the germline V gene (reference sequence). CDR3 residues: CASSSVLDFYGYTF. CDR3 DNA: TGTGCCAGCAGTTCCGTGTTAGATTTCTATGGCTACACCTTC.

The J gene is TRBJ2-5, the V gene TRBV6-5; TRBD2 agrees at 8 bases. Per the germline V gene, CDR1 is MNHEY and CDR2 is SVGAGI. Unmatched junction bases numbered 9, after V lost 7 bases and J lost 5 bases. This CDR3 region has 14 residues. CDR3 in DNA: TGTGCCAGCATGAAACGGGGGGGCAGCGAGACCCAGTACTTC. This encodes CASMKRGGSETQYF.

The CDR3 spells CASSPMPGQLNSPLHF. In DNA form, the CDR3 reads TGCGCCAGCAGCCCGATGCCGGGACAGCTTAATTCACCCCTCCACTTT. The gene calls are TRBV5-1 and TRBJ1-6; 7 bases agree with TRBD1. V lost 4 bases, J lost 6 bases, and 10 bases stayed unmatched. CDR3 size: 16 residues. The germline V gene has CDR1 SGHRS and CDR2 YFSETQ.

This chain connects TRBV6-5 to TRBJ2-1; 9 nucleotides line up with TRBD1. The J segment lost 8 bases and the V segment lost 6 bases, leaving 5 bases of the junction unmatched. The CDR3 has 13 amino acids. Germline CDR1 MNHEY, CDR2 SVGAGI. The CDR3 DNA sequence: TGTGCCAGCAGCCCACAGGGGGCACATGAGCAGTTCTTC. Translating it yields CASSPQGAHEQFF.